Many counts were recorded for the clone carrying this T cell receptor beta chain. The CDR3 contains 12 residues. After removal of 5 bases from V and 5 bases from J, the junction contained 2 bases not matched to a gene. All sequencing subjects had displayed CD8+CD57+ cell expansion on flow cytometry. Investigators profiled TCR beta VDJ and CDR3 from genomic DNA template. TCRdb analysed the reads with MiXCR anew, one entry per CDR3 protein. This repertoire shows over 150,000 distinct CDR3 sequences, roughly half found once; its top ten account for approximately 12%. This record comes from a study of CD8+CD57+ T cells in acquired aplastic anemia.

The material sequenced was sorted CD4+, CD8+, or CD8+CD57+ T cells (not recorded which) from PBMCs. V gene TRBV12-3 or TRBV12-4 combines with J gene TRBJ1-1, with 7 bases identical to TRBD1. This receptor was identified in a human donor with aplastic anemia. CDR3 bases: TGTGCCAGCAGTACCAGGGGGACTGAAGCTTTCTTT. This gives the protein CASSTRGTEAFF.